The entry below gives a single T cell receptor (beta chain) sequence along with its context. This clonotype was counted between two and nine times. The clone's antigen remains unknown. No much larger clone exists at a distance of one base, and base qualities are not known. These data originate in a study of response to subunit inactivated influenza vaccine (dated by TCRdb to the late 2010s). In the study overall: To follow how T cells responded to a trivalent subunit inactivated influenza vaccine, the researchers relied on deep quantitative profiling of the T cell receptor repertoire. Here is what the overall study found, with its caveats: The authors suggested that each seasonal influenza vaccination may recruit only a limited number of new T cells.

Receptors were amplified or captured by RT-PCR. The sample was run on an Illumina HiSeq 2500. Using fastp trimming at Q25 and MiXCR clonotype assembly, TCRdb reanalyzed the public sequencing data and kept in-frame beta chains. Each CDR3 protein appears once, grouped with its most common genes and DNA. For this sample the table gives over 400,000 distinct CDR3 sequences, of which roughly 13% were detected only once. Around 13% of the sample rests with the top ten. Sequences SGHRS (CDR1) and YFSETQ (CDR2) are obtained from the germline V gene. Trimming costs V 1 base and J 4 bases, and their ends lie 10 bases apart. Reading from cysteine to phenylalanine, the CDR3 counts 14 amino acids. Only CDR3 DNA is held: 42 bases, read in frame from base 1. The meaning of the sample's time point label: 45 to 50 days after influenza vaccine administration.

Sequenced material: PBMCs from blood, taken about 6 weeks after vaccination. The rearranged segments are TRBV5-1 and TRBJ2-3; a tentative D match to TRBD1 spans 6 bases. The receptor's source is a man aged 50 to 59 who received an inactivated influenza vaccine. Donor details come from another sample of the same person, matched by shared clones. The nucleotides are TGCGCCAGCAGCTTGACAGGGTTCCCAGATACGCAGTATTTT. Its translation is CASSLTGFPDTQYF. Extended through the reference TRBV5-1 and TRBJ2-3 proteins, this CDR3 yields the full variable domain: KAGVTQTPRYLIKTRGQQVTLSCSPISGHRSVSWYQQTPGQGLQFLFEYFSETQRNKGNFPGRFSGRQFSNSRSEMNVSTLELGDSALYLCASSLTGFPDTQYFGPGTRLTVL.